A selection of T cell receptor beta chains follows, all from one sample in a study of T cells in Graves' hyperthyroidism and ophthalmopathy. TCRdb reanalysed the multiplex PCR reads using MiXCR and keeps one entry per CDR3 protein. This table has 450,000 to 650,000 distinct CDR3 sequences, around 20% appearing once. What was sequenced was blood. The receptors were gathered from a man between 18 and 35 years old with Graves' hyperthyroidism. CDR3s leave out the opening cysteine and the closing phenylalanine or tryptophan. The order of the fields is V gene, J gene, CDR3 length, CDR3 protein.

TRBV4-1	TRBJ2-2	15	ASSHPFSGENTGELF
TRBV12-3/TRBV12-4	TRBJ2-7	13	ASSLQQGANYEQY
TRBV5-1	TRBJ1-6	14	ASSLESRGSNSPLH
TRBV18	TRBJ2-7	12	ASSPTGRSGEQY
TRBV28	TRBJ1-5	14	ASSFGQGMSNQPQH
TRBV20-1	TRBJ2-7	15	SASPGKWEDATYEQY
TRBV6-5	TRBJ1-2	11	ASRIDRVYGYT
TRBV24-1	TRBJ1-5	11	ATSTSDGQPQH
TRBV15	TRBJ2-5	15	ATSEGPFRVGEETQY
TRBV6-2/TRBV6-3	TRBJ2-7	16	ASSPLSGVAGGRYEQY
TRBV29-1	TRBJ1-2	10	SVEDRNYGYT
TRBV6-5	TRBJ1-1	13	ASSYLGGLGTEAF
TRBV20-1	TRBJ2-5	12	SARVAGPPGTQY
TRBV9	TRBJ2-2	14	ASSVGQGAPTGELF
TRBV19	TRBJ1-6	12	ASSIFPFNSPLH